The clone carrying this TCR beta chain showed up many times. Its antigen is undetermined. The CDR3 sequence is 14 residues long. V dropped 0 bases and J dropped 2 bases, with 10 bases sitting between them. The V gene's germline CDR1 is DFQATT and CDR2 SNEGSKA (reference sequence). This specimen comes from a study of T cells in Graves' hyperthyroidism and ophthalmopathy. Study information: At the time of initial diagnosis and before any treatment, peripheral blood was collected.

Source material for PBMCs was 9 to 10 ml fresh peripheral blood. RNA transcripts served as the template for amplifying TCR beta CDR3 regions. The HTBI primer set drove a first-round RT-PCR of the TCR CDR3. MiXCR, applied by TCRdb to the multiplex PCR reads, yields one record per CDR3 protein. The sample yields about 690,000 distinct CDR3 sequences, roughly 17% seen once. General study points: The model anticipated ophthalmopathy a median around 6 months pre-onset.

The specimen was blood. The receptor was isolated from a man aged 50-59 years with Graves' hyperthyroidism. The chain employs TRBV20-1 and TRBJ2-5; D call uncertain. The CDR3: CSAREAVSQETQYF. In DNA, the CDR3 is TGCAGTGCTAGAGAGGCAGTCTCTCAAGAGACCCAGTACTTC.